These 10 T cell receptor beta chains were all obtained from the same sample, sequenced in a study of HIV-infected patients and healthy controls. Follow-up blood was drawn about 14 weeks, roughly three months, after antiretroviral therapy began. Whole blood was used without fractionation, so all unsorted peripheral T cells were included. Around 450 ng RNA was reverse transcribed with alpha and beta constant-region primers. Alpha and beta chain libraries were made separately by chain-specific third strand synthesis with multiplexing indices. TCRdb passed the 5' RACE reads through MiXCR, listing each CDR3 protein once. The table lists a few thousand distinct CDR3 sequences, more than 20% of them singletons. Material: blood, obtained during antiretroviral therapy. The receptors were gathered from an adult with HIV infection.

The CDR3 region has the DNA TGTGCCAGCAGTTTCATGGACAGCCCCAATACCACAGATACGCAGTATTTT. Encoded protein: CASSFMDSPNTTDTQYF. The chain joins TRBV6-5 to TRBJ2-3, with a tentative D call TRBD1 (6 bases). V shed 4 bases and J shed 2 bases, with 19 bases lying between them. The CDR3 is 17 residues long. Germline values: CDR1 MNHEY, CDR2 SVGAGI.

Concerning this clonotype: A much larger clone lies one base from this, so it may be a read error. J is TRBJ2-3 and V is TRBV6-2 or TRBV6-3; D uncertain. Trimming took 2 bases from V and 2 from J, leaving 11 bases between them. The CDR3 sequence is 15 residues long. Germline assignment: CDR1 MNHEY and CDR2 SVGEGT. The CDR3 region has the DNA TGTGCCAGCAGTTACGCGTGTCCCCTCACAGATACGCAGTATTTT. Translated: CASSYACPLTDTQYF.

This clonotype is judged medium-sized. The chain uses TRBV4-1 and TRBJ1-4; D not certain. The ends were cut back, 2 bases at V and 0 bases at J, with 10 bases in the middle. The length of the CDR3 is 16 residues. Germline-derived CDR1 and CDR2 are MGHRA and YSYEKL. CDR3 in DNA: TGCGCCAGCAGCCAAAACAGATTTTCAACTAATGAAAAACTGTTTTTT. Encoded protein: CASSQNRFSTNEKLFF.

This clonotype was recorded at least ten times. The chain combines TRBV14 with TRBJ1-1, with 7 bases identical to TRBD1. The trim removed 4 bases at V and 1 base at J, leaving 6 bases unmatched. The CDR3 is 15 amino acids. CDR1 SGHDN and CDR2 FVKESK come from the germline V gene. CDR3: CASSRRGPENTEAFF. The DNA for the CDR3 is TGTGCCAGCAGCCGGAGGGGGCCGGAGAACACTGAAGCTTTCTTT.

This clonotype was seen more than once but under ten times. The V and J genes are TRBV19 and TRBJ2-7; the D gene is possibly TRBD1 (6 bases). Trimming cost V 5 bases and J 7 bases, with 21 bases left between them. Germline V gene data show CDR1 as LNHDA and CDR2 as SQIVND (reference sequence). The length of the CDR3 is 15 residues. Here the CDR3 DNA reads TGTGCCAGTAGTGAACCGGGCCAGGGGCTGTGGGAGCAGTACTTC. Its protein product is CASSEPGQGLWEQYF.

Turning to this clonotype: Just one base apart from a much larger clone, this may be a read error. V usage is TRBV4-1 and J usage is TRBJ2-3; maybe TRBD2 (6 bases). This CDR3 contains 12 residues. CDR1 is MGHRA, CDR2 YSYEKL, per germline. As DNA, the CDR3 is TGCGCCAGCAGCCGAGGAGGGCATACGAAGTATTTT. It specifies CASSRGGHTKYF.

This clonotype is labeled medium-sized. The CDR3 reads CASSGTEGVDNQPQHF. The DNA of the CDR3 is TGTGCCAGCAGTGGAACCGAGGGGGTCGATAATCAGCCCCAGCATTTT. V usage is TRBV12-3 or TRBV12-4 and J usage is TRBJ1-5; TRBD1 might be the D (6 bases). The CDR3 is 16 amino acids. The V end was cut by 5 bases, the J end by 4 bases, with 18 bases between.

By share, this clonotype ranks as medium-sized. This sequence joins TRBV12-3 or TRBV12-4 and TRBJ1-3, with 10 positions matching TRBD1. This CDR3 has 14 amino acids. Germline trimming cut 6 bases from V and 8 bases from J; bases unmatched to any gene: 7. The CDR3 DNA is TGTGCCAGCAGCTACCGGGACAGGGGTCACACCATATATTTT. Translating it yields CASSYRDRGHTIYF.

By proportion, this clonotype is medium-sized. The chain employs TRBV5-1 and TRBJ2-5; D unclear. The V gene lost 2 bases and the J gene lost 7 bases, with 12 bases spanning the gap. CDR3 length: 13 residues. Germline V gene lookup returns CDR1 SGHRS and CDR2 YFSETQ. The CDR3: CASSFLPWRTQYF. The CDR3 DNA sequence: TGCGCCAGCAGCTTCCTACCCTGGCGGACCCAGTACTTC.

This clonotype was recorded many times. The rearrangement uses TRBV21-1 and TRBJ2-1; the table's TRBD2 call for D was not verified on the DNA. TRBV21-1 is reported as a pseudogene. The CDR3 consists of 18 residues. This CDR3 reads CASSKAPLAGGSHNEQFF. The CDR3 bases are TGTGCCAGCAGCAAAGCGCCCCTAGCGGGGGGGTCCCACAATGAGCAGTTCTTC.